This T cell receptor beta chain was documented in a study of chemoradiotherapy in HPV16-positive cancers. The study, taken as a whole, reports: Only a couple of HPV16-positive patients supplied the functional HPV-specificity definition. For HPV16-positive patients, expanding HPV-responsive T cells associated with longer recurrence-free survival.

Produced via immunoSEQ multiplex PCR; TCRdb's table is partial and in-frame only. This table holds around 17,000 clones, roughly 86% found once. Germline V gene lookup returns CDR1 SGHTA and CDR2 FQGNSA. Trimming left V 5 bases short and J 2 bases short, with 12 bases between. The CDR3 has 15 residues. This clone was seen only once. Its target is unknown. This chain links TRBV7-2 with TRBJ1-4; D is perhaps TRBD1 (5 bases). The sequence derives from a human donor with HPV-associated anogenital cancer. The specimen was blood, collected from a patient who underwent chemoradiotherapy. The CDR3, as DNA: TGTGCCAGCAGCCCCCAGGGATCCACTAATGAAAAACTGTTTTTT. It encodes CASSPQGSTNEKLFF.